A selection of T cell receptor beta chains follows, all from one sample in a study of blood T cell repertoires in COVID-19. Produced via immunoSEQ multiplex PCR; TCRdb's table is partial and in-frame only. Of roughly 330,000 clones in the sample, roughly nine tenths are singletons; the top ten hold approximately 5.2%. The sample consisted of PBMCs or T cells enriched from blood (not recorded which). These TCRs come from a woman aged 25 to 45 who had recovered from COVID-19. Both conserved end residues are part of each CDR3. A D gene is named only where the DNA matches it firmly. Size tells how often a clone was seen (once, few, many) or the class of an expanded clone, and some rows leave it out.

v_gene,d_gene,abundance,j_gene,CDR3aa,CDR3nt
TRBV9,TRBD1,-,TRBJ1-1,CASSAAGQVEAFF,TGTGCCAGCAGCGCCGCGGGACAGGTTGAAGCTTTCTTT
TRBV27,-,-,TRBJ1-2,CASSRSAGGQGYTF,TGTGCCAGCAGTCGCTCGGCTGGGGGCCAGGGCTACACCTTC
TRBV4-1,-,-,TRBJ2-1,CASSQDLDNEQFF,TGCGCCAGCAGCCAAGATCTAGACAATGAGCAGTTCTTC
TRBV30,TRBD2,-,TRBJ2-3,CAWSVHRRGGLADTQYF,TGTGCCTGGAGTGTACACAGGCGCGGGGGGTTGGCAGATACGCAGTATTTT
TRBV18,-,-,TRBJ2-5,CASSATGQETQYF,TGTGCCAGCTCGGCCACAGGACAAGAGACCCAGTACTTC
TRBV5-6,-,-,TRBJ1-5,CASSSFRGDQPQHF,TGTGCCAGCAGCTCCTTCAGGGGTGATCAGCCCCAGCATTTT
TRBV19,TRBD1,-,TRBJ2-7,CATSPGQTYEQYF,TGTGCCACAAGCCCGGGACAGACCTACGAGCAGTACTTC
TRBV27,TRBD1,-,TRBJ1-2,CASTIRQGNYGYTF,TGTGCCAGCACCATACGACAGGGGAACTATGGCTACACCTTC
TRBV27,-,-,TRBJ1-6,CASSLSAYRATLHF,TGTGCCAGCAGTTTATCGGCCTACAGGGCCACCCTCCACTTT
TRBV5-1,TRBD2,-,TRBJ2-2,CASSPGGAPGPGELFF,TGCGCCAGCAGCCCGGGAGGGGCCCCGGGACCCGGGGAGCTGTTTTTT
TRBV3-1/TRBV3-2,-,-,TRBJ1-1,CASSPRGAARAEAFF,TGTGCCAGCAGCCCTCGGGGGGCGGCAAGGGCTGAAGCTTTCTTT
TRBV7-6,-,-,TRBJ2-1,CASSLGSPNNEQFF,TGTGCCAGCAGCTTAGGGTCACCTAACAATGAGCAGTTCTTC
TRBV9,-,-,TRBJ2-3,CASSPRGTVDTQYF,TGTGCCAGCAGCCCCCGGGGGACGGTAGATACGCAGTATTTT
TRBV5-1,TRBD1,-,TRBJ2-1,CASSPPVRTGGFNYNEQFF,TGCGCCAGCAGCCCCCCAGTCCGGACAGGGGGGTTTAACTACAATGAGCAGTTCTTC
TRBV30,-,-,TRBJ1-3,CAWCTGNSGNTIYF,TGTGCCTGGTGTACAGGGAACTCTGGAAACACCATATATTTT
TRBV12-3/TRBV12-4,-,-,TRBJ1-1,CATQDTEAFF,TGTGCCACCCAGGACACTGAAGCTTTCTTT
TRBV15,TRBD1,-,TRBJ1-1,CATSRDLNRGGTEAFF,TGTGCCACCAGCAGAGATCTAAACAGGGGGGGGACTGAAGCTTTCTTT
TRBV4-2,-,-,TRBJ1-4,CASSQENRAATNEKLFF,TGTGCCAGCAGCCAAGAAAACAGGGCTGCAACTAATGAAAAACTGTTTTTT
TRBV5-3,TRBD2,-,TRBJ2-7,CARSAGGGGPLDEQYF,TGTGCCAGAAGCGCGGGAGGAGGTGGGCCTCTGGACGAGCAGTACTTC
TRBV11-2,-,once,TRBJ1-1,CASRGTEAFF,TGTGCCAGCCGGGGCACTGAAGCTTTCTTT
TRBV7-3,-,-,TRBJ2-3,CASSLQADYTDTQYF,TGTGCCAGCAGCTTACAGGCGGACTACACAGATACGCAGTATTTT
TRBV2,TRBD1,-,TRBJ1-1,CASSIDRGEAFF,TGTGCCAGCAGTATCGACAGGGGTGAAGCTTTCTTT